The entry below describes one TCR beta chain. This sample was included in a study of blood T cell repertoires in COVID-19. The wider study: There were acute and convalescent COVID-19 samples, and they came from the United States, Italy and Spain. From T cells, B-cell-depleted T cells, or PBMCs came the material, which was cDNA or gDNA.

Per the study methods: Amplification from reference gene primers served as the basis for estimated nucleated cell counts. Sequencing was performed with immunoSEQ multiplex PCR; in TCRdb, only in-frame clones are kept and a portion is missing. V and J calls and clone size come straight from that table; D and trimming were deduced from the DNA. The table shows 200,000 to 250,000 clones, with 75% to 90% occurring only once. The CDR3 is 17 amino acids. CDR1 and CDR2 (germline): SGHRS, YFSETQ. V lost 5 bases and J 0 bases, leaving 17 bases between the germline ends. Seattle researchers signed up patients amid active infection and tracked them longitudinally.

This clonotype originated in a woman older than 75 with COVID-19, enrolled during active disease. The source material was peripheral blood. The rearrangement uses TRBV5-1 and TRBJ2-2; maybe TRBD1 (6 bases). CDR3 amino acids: CASRISGTNTNTGELFF. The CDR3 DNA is TGCGCCAGCAGAATATCGGGGACAAACACGAACACCGGGGAGCTGTTTTTT. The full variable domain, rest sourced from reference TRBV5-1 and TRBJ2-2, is KAGVTQTPRYLIKTRGQQVTLSCSPISGHRSVSWYQQTPGQGLQFLFEYFSETQRNKGNFPGRFSGRQFSNSRSEMNVSTLELGDSALYLCASRISGTNTNTGELFFGEGSRLTVL.